These 7 T cell receptor beta chains originate from one sample sequenced in a study of T cell responses to AZD1222 COVID-19 vaccine. TCRdb keeps only in-frame clones here, not all; method: immunoSEQ multiplex PCR. The sample has 150,000 to 200,000 clones; 85% to 95% are singletons. The starting material was peripheral blood, obtained on day 0 of AZD1222 vaccination. All receptors derive from an adult in good health.

J is TRBJ2-1 and V is TRBV2; D is possibly TRBD1 (6 bases). The ends were cut back, 2 bases at V and 5 bases at J, with 10 bases in the middle. The CDR3 loop spans 14 amino acids. Germline V gives CDR1 SNHLY, CDR2 FYNNEI. CDR3 amino acids: CASSESTGHNEQFF. Here the CDR3 DNA reads TGTGCCAGCAGTGAATCAACAGGGCACAATGAGCAGTTCTTC.

The CDR3 region is CASSDGLNYEQYF. As DNA, the CDR3 is TGTGCCAGCAGCGACGGACTAAACTACGAGCAGTACTTC. The rearrangement links TRBV5-5 to TRBJ2-7; D is perhaps TRBD2 (6 bases). This CDR3 is built from 13 residues. From germline, CDR1 is SGHKS and CDR2 YYEKEE (reference sequence). Trimming left V 4 bases short and J 3 bases short, with 11 bases between.

This clone was recorded only once. This chain uses TRBV10-2 with TRBJ2-3; D remains unclear. This CDR3 is 14 amino acids long. Germline V gene lookup returns CDR1 WSHSY and CDR2 SAAADI. V lost 7 bases and J lost 2, with 13 bases in between. The CDR3 bases are TGCGCCAGCACCGGACCCACAAACACAGATACGCAGTATTTT. It translates to CASTGPTNTDTQYF.

This chain joins TRBV11-2 and TRBJ1-2, with TRBD1 matching over 9 bases. The CDR3 loop spans 16 amino acids. Germline CDR1 SGHAT, CDR2 FQNNGV. V was pared by 5 bases and J by 5 bases, with 12 bases of the junction left unmatched. The CDR3 DNA is TGTGCCAGCAGCACTCGATATCCCGGGACAGGGTATGGCTACACCTTC. The encoded protein is CASSTRYPGTGYGYTF.

The chain employs TRBV11-2 and TRBJ2-7; TRBD1 aligns across 9 bases. Germline V gene sequence: CDR1 SGHAT, CDR2 FQNNGV. The V and J ends lost 5 bases and 11 bases, in that order; junction bases with no gene match: 19. The CDR3 has 16 amino acids. In DNA, the CDR3 is TGTGCCAGCAGCCCAAAGGGGGACAGGGCAAAAGGGGAGGAGTACTTC. Amino acids: CASSPKGDRAKGEEYF.

The V and J genes are TRBV19 and TRBJ1-5, with a weak D call TRBD1 (5 bases). Germline lookup yields CDR1 LNHDA and CDR2 SQIVND (reference sequence). Trimming removed 3 bases from V and 9 bases from J, with 12 bases in between. The CDR3 spans 13 residues. In DNA, the CDR3 is TGTGCCAGTAGTATGGGCGGCGGGGCGCCCCAGCATTTT. This sequence encodes CASSMGGGAPQHF.

This chain joins TRBV27 and TRBJ1-1, with 7 bases aligning to TRBD1. The germline V gene has CDR1 MNHEY and CDR2 SMNVEV (reference sequence). With 9 bases clipped from V and 2 bases from J, the junction kept 18 bases outside the gene matches. The CDR3 length is 17 residues. The CDR3 is CASILQGTHLANTEAFF. CDR3 coding DNA: TGTGCCAGTATCCTACAGGGGACCCACTTAGCTAACACTGAAGCTTTCTTT.